The present TCR beta chain was sequenced within a study of cytomegalovirus exposure and HLA in healthy donors. Study-level background: An analysis done earlier identified about 120 million unique TCR beta sequences from about 179 million T cells.

The PCR ran on 60 Vbeta and 13 Jbeta primers. TCRdb's copy holds only in-frame clones and misses some; the assay was immunoSEQ multiplex PCR. Among over 95,000 clones listed, approximately 74% were seen once. V lost 4 bases to trimming and J lost 8 bases, with 15 bases between them. CDR3 length equals 13 residues. Germline values: CDR1 SQVTM, CDR2 ANQGSEA. The specimen sequenced was PBMCs. This receptor was identified in a middle-aged woman in good health and CMV-seropositive. This sequence joins TRBV29-1 and TRBJ2-1; D is perhaps TRBD2 (5 bases). The CDR3 coding sequence is TGCAGCGTTGTAGTTTGGGAGTTCCATGAGCAGTTCTTC. This translates into CSVVVWEFHEQFF.